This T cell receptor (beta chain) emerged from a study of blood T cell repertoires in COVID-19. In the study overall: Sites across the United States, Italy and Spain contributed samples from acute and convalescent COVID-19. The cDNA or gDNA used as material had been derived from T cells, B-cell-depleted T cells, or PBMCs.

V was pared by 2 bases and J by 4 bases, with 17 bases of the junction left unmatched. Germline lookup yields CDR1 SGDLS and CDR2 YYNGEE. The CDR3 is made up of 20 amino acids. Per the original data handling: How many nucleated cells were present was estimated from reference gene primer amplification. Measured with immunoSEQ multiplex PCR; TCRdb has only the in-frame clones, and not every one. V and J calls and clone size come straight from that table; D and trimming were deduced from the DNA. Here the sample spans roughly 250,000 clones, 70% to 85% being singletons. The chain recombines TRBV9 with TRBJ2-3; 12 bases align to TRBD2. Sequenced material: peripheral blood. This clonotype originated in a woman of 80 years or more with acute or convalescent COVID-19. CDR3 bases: TGTGCCAGCAGCGTCTCCCCTTTCCTAGCGGGAGGGCCTTTATCAGATACGCAGTATTTT. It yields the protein CASSVSPFLAGGPLSDTQYF.